The 27 T cell receptor beta chains listed next were all sequenced from one sample in a study of CD8 T cells in ankylosing spondylitis. One entry per CDR3 protein results from TCRdb running MiXCR on the 5' RACE reads. The table has roughly 150,000 distinct CDR3 sequences, roughly 31% seen once. Specimen: synovial fluid, either unsorted or a sorted T cell fraction (not recorded which). These receptors all stem from a male donor with ankylosing spondylitis.

This sequence joins TRBV12-3 or TRBV12-4 and TRBJ2-2, with 7 nucleotides matching TRBD1. Unmatched junction bases numbered 3, after V lost 5 bases and J lost 0 bases. This CDR3 contains 15 residues. In nucleotides, the CDR3 is TGTGCCAGCAGTCAGGGGGATACGAACACCGGGGAGCTGTTTTTT. It is translated as CASSQGDTNTGELFF.

The chain uses TRBV9 and TRBJ2-1, with 8 bases lining up with TRBD1. V gave up 0 bases and J gave up 8 bases; unmatched junction bases: 10. This CDR3 has 16 residues. Germline V gives CDR1 SGDLS, CDR2 YYNGEE. The CDR3 here is CASSVEGQGAVYEQFF. In DNA form, the CDR3 reads TGTGCCAGCAGCGTAGAGGGGCAGGGGGCGGTTTATGAGCAGTTCTTC.

This clonotype was seen at least ten times. The chain employs TRBV28 and TRBJ2-2; 12 bases fit TRBD2. Germline V gene data show CDR1 as MDHEN and CDR2 as SYDVKM. The CDR3 spans 17 residues. V shed 7 bases and J 4 bases; nucleotides not matched to a gene: 10. The CDR3 DNA follows: TGTGCCAGCACCAAGACTAGCGGGAGTCTCGGCACCGGGGAGCTGTTTTTT. Translation: CASTKTSGSLGTGELFF.

This sequence joins TRBV9 and TRBJ1-6; no clear D. V was trimmed by 4 bases and J by 3 bases, leaving 5 bases between them. The CDR3 is 13 residues long. The germline CDR1 and CDR2 sequences are SGDLS and YYNGEE. The CDR3 nucleotides are TGTGCCAGCAGCCCCAACTATAATTCACCCCTCCACTTT. It translates to CASSPNYNSPLHF. Based on the CDR3 plus reference TRBV9 and TRBJ1-6, the full variable domain is DSGVTQTPKHLITATGQRVTLRCSPRSGDLSVYWYQQSLDQGLQFLIQYYNGEERAKGNILERFSAQQFPDLHSELNLSSLELGDSALYFCASSPNYNSPLHFGNGTRLTVT.

The chain couples TRBV7-2 to TRBJ1-1; D remains unclear. From germline, CDR1 is SGHTA and CDR2 FQGNSA. The CDR3 spans 17 residues. Deletions cut 5 bases from V and 4 bases from J, with 23 bases between. CDR3: CASSRVVLGGRTTEAFF. CDR3 nucleotides: TGTGCCAGCAGCCGAGTGGTCCTCGGCGGGCGGACCACTGAAGCTTTCTTT.

The rearrangement joins TRBV10-3 to TRBJ2-7; TRBD1 is a possible D gene (6 bases). Germline V gene sequence: CDR1 ENHRY, CDR2 SYGVKD. This CDR3 contains 14 residues. Trimming took 4 bases from V and 3 from J, leaving 13 bases between them. The CDR3 region has the DNA TGTGCCATCAGTGGACAGGTAGGCTACTACGAGCAGTACTTC. Encoded protein: CAISGQVGYYEQYF.

This clonotype turned up a few times. The chain recombines TRBV7-9 with TRBJ2-2; 7 bases align to TRBD2. The junction had 10 bases not matched to a gene; V was cut back by 2 bases and J by 7 bases. This CDR3 is 16 amino acids long. The V gene's germline CDR1 is SEHNR and CDR2 FQNEAQ (reference sequence). Written as DNA, the CDR3 is TGTGCCAGCAGCTTAAGGTGGCGCGGGAGAAGCGGGGAGCTGTTTTTT. This gives the protein CASSLRWRGRSGELFF.

This clonotype was seen only a few times. This chain joins TRBV10-3 and TRBJ2-3; the D gene is possibly TRBD1 (6 bases). The CDR3 is 14 residues long. Per the germline V gene, CDR1 is ENHRY and CDR2 is SYGVKD. V lost 4 bases and J lost 2, with 10 bases in between. The CDR3 is CAISARTDTDTQYF. CDR3 nucleotides: TGTGCCATCAGTGCAAGGACAGACACAGATACGCAGTATTTT.

This clonotype was picked up many times. The V and J genes are TRBV5-5 and TRBJ2-7, with D tentatively TRBD1 (6 bases). This CDR3 is 16 amino acids long. The germline V and J ends were trimmed by 6 bases and 0 bases, with 19 bases remaining between them. The germline gives CDR1 SGHKS, CDR2 YYEKEE (reference sequence). CDR3 sequence: CASTLQQGLGSYEQYF. The CDR3 DNA follows: TGTGCCAGCACCCTCCAACAGGGATTGGGCTCCTACGAGCAGTACTTC.

CDR3 in amino acids: CAWKESHLTGELFF. As DNA, the CDR3 is TGTGCCTGGAAAGAGTCCCACCTCACCGGGGAGCTGTTTTTT. The V gene is TRBV30, the J gene TRBJ2-2; no firm D call. Germline values: CDR1 GTSNPN, CDR2 SVGIG (reference sequence). The V and J ends lost 4 bases and 4 bases respectively, with 13 bases between them. The length of the CDR3 is 14 residues.

This clonotype was observed a few times. The V call is TRBV18, the J call TRBJ2-3; TRBD2 matches 9 bases. CDR1 and CDR2 from the germline V gene are KGHSH and LQKENI. Trimming at V came to 8 bases and at J to 2 bases, leaving 17 bases not matched to a gene. CDR3 length: 18 amino acids. The CDR3 sequence: CASRPGQRGASFTDTQYF. In DNA, the CDR3 is TGTGCCAGCAGACCGGGCCAGCGGGGGGCCTCTTTCACAGATACGCAGTATTTT.

The V call is TRBV6-1, the J call TRBJ2-2; no clear D gene. This CDR3 is built from 15 residues. V was pared by 5 bases and J by 2 bases, with 12 bases between. Germline V gives CDR1 MNHNS, CDR2 SASEGT. CDR3 DNA sequence: TGTGCCAGCAGTCCCCGGGCCCCAAACACCGGGGAGCTGTTTTTT. Its translation: CASSPRAPNTGELFF.

This clonotype was observed at least ten times. This chain connects TRBV29-1 to TRBJ1-1; D is possibly TRBD1 (5 bases). Germline lookup yields CDR1 SQVTM and CDR2 ANQGSEA. Trimming took 2 bases from V and 6 from J, leaving 10 bases between them. The CDR3 length is 12 residues. Written as DNA, the CDR3 is TGCAGCGTTGAACAGGGTAGCGCTGAAGCTTTCTTT. It encodes CSVEQGSAEAFF. Using reference TRBV29-1 and TRBJ1-1 for the parts outside the CDR3, the full variable domain is SAVISQKPSRDICQRGTSLTIQCQVDSQVTMMFWYRQQPGQSLTLIATANQGSEATYESGFVIDKFPISRPNLTFSTLTVSNMSPEDSSIYLCSVEQGSAEAFFGQGTRLTVV.

The rearrangement joins TRBV5-1 to TRBJ2-2, with a possible D match to TRBD1 (5 bases). V lost 4 bases and J 6 bases, leaving 10 bases between the germline ends. The CDR3 spans 13 residues. Germline V gene sequence: CDR1 SGHRS, CDR2 YFSETQ. The CDR3 here is CASSDQGSGELFF. CDR3 nucleotide sequence: TGCGCCAGCAGCGACCAGGGTTCCGGGGAGCTGTTTTTT.

This clonotype was counted once. A much more abundant neighbour one base away suggests this may be a read error. The CDR3 here is CASTPDSSGTTIYF. As DNA, the CDR3 is TGTGCCAGCACCCCGGACAGTTCTGGAACCACCATATATTTT. The chain links TRBV28 to TRBJ1-3; D possibly corresponds to TRBD1 (6 bases). The CDR3 runs 14 residues. Germline V gene lookup returns CDR1 MDHEN and CDR2 SYDVKM.

This clonotype showed up many times. This chain joins TRBV20-1 and TRBJ1-4; perhaps TRBD1 as D (6 bases). The germline gives CDR1 DFQATT, CDR2 SNEGSKA (reference sequence). V shed 4 bases and J shed 8 bases, with 11 bases lying between them. The CDR3 consists of 12 residues. CDR3: CSANPGQEKLFF. DNA for the CDR3: TGCAGTGCTAACCCGGGACAAGAAAAACTGTTTTTT.

The chain employs TRBV7-2 and TRBJ2-1; D is possibly TRBD1 or TRBD2 (5 bases each). Germline CDR1 reads SGHTA; CDR2 reads FQGNSA. Trimming removed 5 bases at V and 5 bases at J, with 13 bases between. This CDR3 has 14 residues. The DNA of the CDR3 is TGTGCCAGCAGCCGGCCCTGGGGACACAATGAGCAGTTCTTC. Translated, it gives CASSRPWGHNEQFF. Together with reference TRBV7-2 and TRBJ2-1, the CDR3 gives the full variable domain: GAGVSQSPSNKVTEKGKDVELRCDPISGHTALYWYRQSLGQGLEFLIYFQGNSAPDKSGLPSDRFSAERTGGSVSTLTIQRTQQEDSAVYLCASSRPWGHNEQFFGPGTRLTVL.

This clonotype was observed a few times. J is TRBJ2-1 and V is TRBV18; no firm D call. The germline V gene encodes CDR1 KGHSH and CDR2 LQKENI. Trimming removed 2 bases at V and 0 bases at J, with 8 bases between. The CDR3 has 15 amino acids. The CDR3 DNA reads as TGTGCCAGCTCACCAACAGAATCCTCCTACAATGAGCAGTTCTTC. It is translated as CASSPTESSYNEQFF.

This clonotype was detected ten times or more. The J gene is TRBJ1-1, the V gene TRBV7-3; TRBD1 might be the D (5 bases). Trimming stripped 4 bases from V and 4 bases from J, with 13 bases between. Per germline, CDR1 SGHTA and CDR2 FQGTGA. This CDR3 is built from 14 residues. The chain's CDR3 is CASSSLGGSTEAFF. Here the CDR3 DNA reads TGTGCCAGCAGCTCACTTGGGGGAAGCACTGAAGCTTTCTTT.

This clonotype was counted ten times or more. V gene TRBV12-3 or TRBV12-4 combines with J gene TRBJ2-3; 14 bases fit TRBD2. The junction had 11 bases not matched to a gene; V was cut back by 5 bases and J by 4 bases. The CDR3 length is 18 residues. The CDR3 region has the DNA TGTGCCAGCAGTCTCCGACTAGCGGGGGGGCTACAATCAGATACGCAGTATTTT. As protein: CASSLRLAGGLQSDTQYF.

The sample holds many counts of this clonotype. V gene TRBV5-1 combines with J gene TRBJ1-1, with a weak D call TRBD1 (5 bases). The CDR3 contains 13 residues. V lost 1 base and J 6 bases, leaving 10 bases between the germline ends. Germline V gene data show CDR1 as SGHRS and CDR2 as YFSETQ. CDR3 residues: CASSLLLGAEAFF. The DNA for the CDR3 is TGCGCCAGCAGCTTGTTACTGGGGGCTGAAGCTTTCTTT.

This clonotype was recorded at least ten times. This chain uses TRBV29-1 with TRBJ1-1; D is undetermined. The CDR3 is 13 amino acids. Trimming stripped 6 bases from V and 2 bases from J, with 13 bases between. Germline V gene sequence: CDR1 SQVTM, CDR2 ANQGSEA. For the CDR3, the DNA is TGCAGCGTGACGATCAACACAAACACTGAAGCTTTCTTT. It yields the protein CSVTINTNTEAFF.

The CDR3 spells CASSFDGNYGYTF. CDR3 in DNA: TGTGCCAGCAGCTTTGACGGTAACTATGGCTACACCTTC. The V and J genes are TRBV5-6 and TRBJ1-2; D not resolved. Germline assignment: CDR1 SGHDT and CDR2 YYEEEE. The CDR3 sequence is 13 residues long. Trimming cost V 2 bases and J 1 base, with 6 bases left between them.

This clonotype was recorded at least ten times. The V and J genes are TRBV6-2 or TRBV6-3 and TRBJ1-2; D is unresolved. This CDR3 comprises 12 residues. Germline-derived CDR1 and CDR2 are MNHEY and SVGEGT. Trimming removed 2 bases at V and 1 base at J, with 2 bases between. This chain's CDR3 is CASSYSNYGYTF. The CDR3 coding sequence is TGTGCCAGCAGTTACAGTAACTATGGCTACACCTTC.

V and J are TRBV20-1 and TRBJ2-6; the match to TRBD1 covers 8 bases. Germline values: CDR1 DFQATT, CDR2 SNEGSKA (reference sequence). V lost 2 bases, J lost 0 bases, and 6 bases stayed unmatched. The CDR3 sequence is 17 residues long. The CDR3 sequence: CSARRTGSVSGANVLTF. The DNA for the CDR3 is TGCAGTGCTAGACGGACAGGGTCCGTCTCTGGGGCCAACGTCCTGACTTTC.

The sample holds a few counts of this clonotype. The chain carries TRBV20-1 and TRBJ2-2; D not certain. The CDR3 covers 15 residues. CDR1 is DFQATT, CDR2 SNEGSKA, per germline (reference sequence). V was trimmed by 1 base and J by 0 bases, leaving 9 bases between them. The CDR3 DNA reads as TGCAGTGCTAGAGGGGCCAGCCCGAACACCGGGGAGCTGTTTTTT. This translates into CSARGASPNTGELFF.

The chain has TRBV5-4 and TRBJ2-1; no reliable D call. CDR1 is SGHNT, CDR2 YYREEE, per germline (reference sequence). The CDR3 sequence is 13 residues long. The germline V and J ends were trimmed by 0 bases and 7 bases, with 8 bases remaining between them. CDR3 residues: CASSLVLNNEQFF. In DNA form, the CDR3 reads TGTGCCAGCAGCTTGGTTCTTAATAATGAGCAGTTCTTC.